The 18 T cell receptor beta chains below come from one sample, sequenced in a study of memory CD4+ T cells and cytomegalovirus serostatus. The sort gate was single viable CD3+CD4+CD8-CD45RO+ cells for memory CD4+ T cells. The assay was immunoSEQ multiplex PCR, and TCRdb's table has in-frame clones only and misses some. Here the sample spans roughly 67,000 clones, about three quarters being singletons. Sequences were obtained from memory CD4+ T cells from blood. These receptor sequences come from an adult in good health and CMV-seropositive.

V and J are TRBV14 and TRBJ1-2; TRBD1 might be the D (5 bases). V was shortened by 4 bases and J by 4 bases, with 13 bases between the two germline ends. This CDR3 has 14 amino acids. Germline assignment: CDR1 SGHDN and CDR2 FVKESK. The CDR3 bases are TGTGCCAGCAGCCCAGCAGGGCGAGGCTATGGCTACACCTTC. Protein sequence: CASSPAGRGYGYTF.

V gene TRBV7-2 combines with J gene TRBJ1-6; the match to TRBD1 covers 7 bases. The CDR3 is made up of 15 amino acids. Germline V gene lookup returns CDR1 SGHTA and CDR2 FQGNSA. The ends lost 2 bases at V and 8 bases at J; junction bases unmatched: 6. This chain's CDR3 is CASSLSGTEDSPLHF. DNA of the CDR3: TGTGCCAGCAGCTTATCCGGGACAGAGGATTCACCCCTCCACTTT.

The gene calls are TRBV19 and TRBJ2-3, with TRBD1 matching 7 bases. The CDR3 sequence is 15 residues long. Germline V gene sequence: CDR1 LNHDA, CDR2 SQIVND (reference sequence). The ends lost 7 bases at V and 10 bases at J; junction bases unmatched: 17. The CDR3 DNA reads as TGTGCCAGTACCCTAAGCGGACAGGCTTTGGTAGCGCAGTATTTT. Amino acid sequence: CASTLSGQALVAQYF. The variable domain in full, with the rest retrieved from reference TRBV19 and TRBJ2-3, is DGGITQSPKYLFRKEGQNVTLSCEQNLNHDAMYWYRQDPGQGLRLIYYSQIVNDFQKGDIAEGYSVSREKKESFPLTVTSAQKNPTAFYLCASTLSGQALVAQYFGPGTRLTVL.

The chain is built from TRBV30 and TRBJ1-1, with D tentatively TRBD1 (5 bases). The CDR3 covers 15 residues. CDR1 and CDR2 (germline): GTSNPN, SVGIG (reference sequence). V lost 3 bases to trimming and J lost 4 bases, with 18 bases between them. CDR3 region: CAWRTPGRVVTEAFF. CDR3 nucleotide sequence: TGTGCCTGGAGGACGCCGGGCAGGGTGGTCACTGAAGCTTTCTTT. Full variable domain (missing parts from reference TRBV30 and TRBJ1-1): SQTIHQWPATLVQPVGSPLSLECTVEGTSNPNLYWYRQAAGRGLQLLFYSVGIGQISSEVPQNLSASRPQDRQFILSSKKLLLSDSGFYLCAWRTPGRVVTEAFFGQGTRLTVV.

This rearrangement joins TRBV27 to TRBJ2-5; D could derive from TRBD1 or TRBD2 (5 bases each). CDR1 is MNHEY, CDR2 SMNVEV, per germline (reference sequence). This CDR3 region has 13 residues. Trimming left V 8 bases short and J 5 bases short, with 15 bases between. The CDR3 spells CASSTGLWETQYF. The DNA for the CDR3 is TGTGCCAGCTCGACGGGGCTATGGGAGACCCAGTACTTC.

This CDR3 is CASSLLIFANTGELFF. CDR3 in DNA: TGTGCCAGCAGCTTACTGATCTTCGCGAACACCGGGGAGCTGTTTTTT. This chain links TRBV7-9 with TRBJ2-2; no clear D. The V gene lost 2 bases and the J gene lost 0 bases, with 10 bases spanning the gap. CDR1 SEHNR and CDR2 FQNEAQ come from the germline V gene (reference sequence). This CDR3 contains 16 residues.

This chain uses TRBV29-1 with TRBJ1-2; no firm D call. The CDR3 totals 11 residues. Germline-derived CDR1 and CDR2 are SQVTM and ANQGSEA. Trimming took off 5 bases at V and 0 bases at J, with 4 bases between the two ends. The CDR3 protein is CSVNTNYGYTF. In DNA, the CDR3 is TGCAGCGTTAATACTAACTATGGCTACACCTTC.

This rearrangement joins TRBV5-8 to TRBJ2-1, with no clear D. V was shortened by 9 bases and J by 5 bases, with 12 bases between the two germline ends. Germline lookup yields CDR1 SGHTS and CDR2 YDEGEE. The CDR3 covers 12 residues. CDR3 residues: CAISRVDNEQFF. DNA for the CDR3: TGTGCCATCTCAAGGGTTGACAATGAGCAGTTCTTC.

The chain carries TRBV7-2 and TRBJ2-7, with D unresolved. V was clipped by 1 base and J by 2 bases, with 9 bases between them. Germline CDR1 and CDR2: SGHTA and FQGNSA. There are 14 residues in the CDR3. The CDR3 nucleotides are TGTGCCAGCAGCTTAGGGGCCGGGCCCTACGAGCAGTACTTC. Its translation: CASSLGAGPYEQYF.

This chain links TRBV5-1 with TRBJ2-5; D may be TRBD1 (6 bases). This CDR3 has 15 amino acids. Trimming took off 5 bases at V and 2 bases at J, with 16 bases between the two ends. Per germline, CDR1 SGHRS and CDR2 YFSETQ. The CDR3 reads CASRAARQEQETQYF. Here the CDR3 DNA reads TGCGCCAGCAGAGCGGCTCGACAGGAGCAAGAGACCCAGTACTTC.

This chain uses TRBV15 with TRBJ2-1; no reliable D call. CDR3 length equals 12 residues. Between the trimmed V and J ends, which lost 5 bases and 3 bases, there was a span of 5 bases. CDR1 LNHNV and CDR2 YYDKDF come from the germline V gene (reference sequence). CDR3 sequence reads: CATSRSYNEQFF. CDR3 DNA sequence: TGTGCCACCAGCCGCAGCTACAATGAGCAGTTCTTC.

This chain connects TRBV7-3 to TRBJ1-4; D call uncertain. The CDR3 extends over 15 amino acids. Between the trimmed V and J ends, which lost 6 bases and 7 bases, there was a span of 18 bases. Germline CDR1 and CDR2: SGHTA and FQGTGA. The CDR3 reads CASSLRAPGSEKLFF. Written as DNA, the CDR3 is TGTGCCAGCAGTCTCCGGGCCCCGGGAAGTGAAAAACTGTTTTTT.

The chain links TRBV4-3 to TRBJ2-1; D perhaps matches TRBD1 (6 bases). Trimming pared 4 bases from V and 7 bases from J, leaving 11 bases between. This CDR3 is built from 13 residues. CDR1 is LGHNA and CDR2 is YSLEER in the germline V gene. CDR3 bases: TGCGCCAGCAGCCTACAGGGTAGTAATGAGCAGTTCTTC. Translated, it gives CASSLQGSNEQFF.

This clone was detected only a few times. This chain connects TRBV6-1 to TRBJ1-5; 8 positions agree with TRBD1. V shed 3 bases, J shed 0 bases, and the junction held 16 bases outside the gene matches. CDR1 MNHNS and CDR2 SASEGT come from the germline V gene. The CDR3 has 20 amino acids. This chain's CDR3 is CASSDGIPGTGAYSNQPQHF. Written as DNA, the CDR3 is TGTGCCAGCAGTGACGGGATCCCCGGGACAGGCGCTTATAGCAATCAGCCCCAGCATTTT.

The V and J genes are TRBV7-9 and TRBJ2-5; possibly TRBD1 for D (6 bases). Deletions cut 10 bases from V and 5 bases from J, with 17 bases between. This CDR3 spans 13 amino acids. Germline V gene lookup returns CDR1 SEHNR and CDR2 FQNEAQ (reference sequence). CDR3 DNA: TGTGCCACCTTAGCTCAGGGGCTGGAGACCCAGTACTTC. Translation: CATLAQGLETQYF.

This clone is classed as medium-sized. The chain couples TRBV18 to TRBJ1-5; D may be TRBD1 (6 bases). This CDR3 comprises 16 residues. Germline values: CDR1 KGHSH, CDR2 LQKENI. Trimming removed 0 bases at V and 3 bases at J, with 12 bases between. The CDR3 reads CASSPPIGQPNQPQHF. CDR3 DNA: TGTGCCAGCTCACCACCGATTGGACAGCCCAATCAGCCCCAGCATTTT. Combining the CDR3 with reference TRBV18 and TRBJ1-5 gives the whole variable domain NAGVMQNPRHLVRRRGQEARLRCSPMKGHSHVYWYRQLPEEGLKFMVYLQKENIIDESGMPKERFSAEFPKEGPSILRIQQVVRGDSAAYFCASSPPIGQPNQPQHFGDGTRLSIL.

This clone has just a few counts. The rearrangement links TRBV29-1 to TRBJ1-1, with TRBD1 identical over 7 bases. Unmatched junction bases numbered 8, after V lost 7 bases and J lost 0 bases. Germline V CDR1 and CDR2: SQVTM, ANQGSEA. This CDR3 region has 14 residues. The CDR3 coding sequence is TGCAGCGCCGAAAACAGGGGTATGAACACTGAAGCTTTCTTT. Translation gives CSAENRGMNTEAFF.

This clone has just a few counts. CDR3 nucleotides: TGTGCCAGCAGCCCGGACAGTACCTCTGGAAACACCATATATTTT. This sequence encodes CASSPDSTSGNTIYF. V and J are TRBV4-2 and TRBJ1-3; a possible D gene is TRBD1 (6 bases). Trimming pared 4 bases from V and 0 bases from J, leaving 10 bases between. The CDR3 sequence is 15 residues long. Looked up from germline, CDR1 is LGHNA and CDR2 is YNFKEQ.